The 27 T cell receptor beta chains below all came from one sample that was sequenced in a study of cytomegalovirus exposure and HLA in healthy donors. 13 Jbeta primers and 60 Vbeta primers were used for the PCR. Sequencing was performed with immunoSEQ multiplex PCR; in TCRdb, only in-frame clones are kept and a portion is missing. The data hold 170,000 or so clones, with about 83% observed a single time. The sequenced material came from PBMCs. Receptors were obtained from a girl aged 10 to 17 in good health and CMV-seropositive.

The J gene is TRBJ2-7, the V gene TRBV27, with TRBD2 identical over 7 bases. Looked up from germline, CDR1 is MNHEY and CDR2 is SMNVEV (reference sequence). V shed 2 bases, J shed 6 bases, and the junction held 10 bases outside the gene matches. This CDR3 is built from 15 residues. The chain's CDR3 is CASSLLSPASGEQYF. The CDR3 DNA is TGTGCCAGCAGTTTACTGTCGCCGGCTAGCGGCGAGCAGTACTTC.

This chain links TRBV6-5 with TRBJ1-1; TRBD1 aligns across 7 bases. CDR1 MNHEY and CDR2 SVGAGI come from the germline V gene. V lost 6 bases and J lost 1; bases outside the gene matches: 8. This CDR3 region has 15 residues. As DNA, the CDR3 is TGTGCCAGCAGACCCGACAGGGTTTCGAACACTGAAGCTTTCTTT. Translating gives CASRPDRVSNTEAFF.

The V gene is TRBV27, the J gene TRBJ1-1; 7 positions match TRBD1. The CDR3 is 14 residues long. Unmatched junction bases numbered 4, after V lost 6 bases and J lost 0 bases. The V gene's germline CDR1 is MNHEY and CDR2 SMNVEV (reference sequence). The CDR3, as DNA: TGTGCCAGCAGACCGGGACAGTTGAACACTGAAGCTTTCTTT. It translates to CASRPGQLNTEAFF.

The genes are TRBV6-5 and TRBJ1-3; TRBD1 agrees at 9 bases. Per germline, CDR1 MNHEY and CDR2 SVGAGI. V was pared by 4 bases and J by 3 bases, with 4 bases of the junction left unmatched. The CDR3 has 15 amino acids. The DNA for the CDR3 is TGTGCCAGCAGTTCTGACAGGGGGGTTGGAAACACCATATATTTT. Translation: CASSSDRGVGNTIYF.

V gene TRBV6-1 combines with J gene TRBJ1-1; perhaps TRBD1 as D (6 bases). The CDR3 covers 14 residues. Between the trimmed V and J ends, which lost 1 base and 5 bases, there was a span of 11 bases. Germline CDR1 MNHNS, CDR2 SASEGT. CDR3 sequence reads: CASSEGGRSTEAFF. The CDR3 region has the DNA TGTGCCAGCAGTGAAGGGGGGCGAAGTACTGAAGCTTTCTTT.

V gene TRBV29-1 combines with J gene TRBJ1-1; 9 bases are a match to TRBD1. Trimming cost V 6 bases and J 4 bases; bases outside gene matches: 9. This CDR3 region has 14 residues. Germline loops: CDR1 SQVTM, CDR2 ANQGSEA. This CDR3 reads CSVENRGHVTEAFF. In DNA form, the CDR3 reads TGCAGCGTCGAGAACAGGGGGCATGTCACTGAAGCTTTCTTT.

CDR3 loop: CAISDEGQPQHF. The DNA for the CDR3 is TGTGCCATCAGTGACGAGGGACAGCCCCAGCATTTT. V is TRBV10-3 and J is TRBJ1-5; D is unclear. The V and J ends lost 3 bases and 7 bases respectively, with 7 bases between them. The CDR3 runs to 12 residues. Germline CDR1 and CDR2: ENHRY and SYGVKD.

The chain joins TRBV5-4 to TRBJ2-7; the D gene is possibly TRBD1 (7 bases). Trimming left V 4 bases short and J 5 bases short, with 16 bases between. Germline V gene data show CDR1 as SGHNT and CDR2 as YYREEE (reference sequence). This CDR3 has 14 amino acids. CDR3 DNA: TGTGCCAGCAGCCTAAGGAGGGGGCTCGACGAGCAGTACTTC. Translation gives CASSLRRGLDEQYF. Full variable domain (outside the CDR3, taken from reference TRBV5-4 and TRBJ2-7): ETGVTQSPTHLIKTRGQQVTLRCSSQSGHNTVSWYQQALGQGPQFIFQYYREEENGRGNFPPRFSGLQFPNYSSELNVNALELDDSALYLCASSLRRGLDEQYFGPGTRLTVT.

J is TRBJ2-7 and V is TRBV19, with 11 positions matching TRBD2. The CDR3 length is 14 residues. Germline assignment: CDR1 LNHDA and CDR2 SQIVND (reference sequence). V lost 2 bases, J lost 7 bases, and 4 bases stayed unmatched. CDR3 in amino acids: CASSILAGGTEQYF. The CDR3 DNA follows: TGTGCCAGTAGTATACTAGCGGGGGGAACTGAGCAGTACTTC. The full variable domain, its missing parts supplied by reference TRBV19 and TRBJ2-7, is DGGITQSPKYLFRKEGQNVTLSCEQNLNHDAMYWYRQDPGQGLRLIYYSQIVNDFQKGDIAEGYSVSREKKESFPLTVTSAQKNPTAFYLCASSILAGGTEQYFGPGTRLTVT.

The chain carries TRBV28 and TRBJ1-5, with D possibly being TRBD1 (6 bases). CDR3 length: 18 amino acids. Trimming cost V 2 bases and J 7 bases, with 24 bases left between them. Germline V CDR1 and CDR2: MDHEN, SYDVKM. The CDR3 spells CASSLNRVGTRVIQPQHF. The CDR3 coding sequence is TGTGCCAGCAGTTTAAACAGGGTCGGTACCCGGGTGATCCAGCCCCAGCATTTT.

CDR3 amino acids: CASSQDRPAGGYNEQFF. CDR3 DNA sequence: TGTGCCAGCAGCCAAGATCGGCCAGCGGGGGGTTACAATGAGCAGTTCTTC. This rearrangement joins TRBV4-2 to TRBJ2-1; 9 bases match TRBD2. J was trimmed by 4 bases and V by 0 bases; bases with no gene match: 7. This CDR3 contains 17 residues. The germline gives CDR1 LGHNA, CDR2 YNFKEQ.

This sequence joins TRBV6-5 and TRBJ2-7; 9 bases fit TRBD1. Germline values: CDR1 MNHEY, CDR2 SVGAGI. Unmatched junction bases numbered 11, after V lost 6 bases and J lost 5 bases. This CDR3 is built from 15 residues. The CDR3 nucleotides read TGTGCCAGCAGGAGGGAGGGACAGGGTAGGAACGAGCAGTACTTC. Translated: CASRREGQGRNEQYF.

This chain links TRBV5-6 with TRBJ1-2; possible D gene TRBD1, 6 bases. Trimming stripped 0 bases from V and 8 bases from J, with 17 bases between. Germline CDR1 reads SGHDT; CDR2 reads YYEEEE. The CDR3 is 15 amino acids. The CDR3 coding sequence is TGTGCCAGCAGCTTGGCCTGGGACAATCTGAGGGGCTACACCTTC. It codes for CASSLAWDNLRGYTF.

Only one count was recorded for this clone. The chain is built from TRBV2 and TRBJ1-1; D unclear. The CDR3 extends over 12 amino acids. Trimming took off 7 bases at V and 2 bases at J, with 8 bases between the two ends. Germline V CDR1 and CDR2: SNHLY, FYNNEI. CDR3 loop: CASKRENTEAFF. CDR3 nucleotides: TGTGCCAGCAAGAGGGAAAACACTGAAGCTTTCTTT. The full variable domain, its missing parts supplied by reference TRBV2 and TRBJ1-1, is EPEVTQTPSHQVTQMGQEVILRCVPISNHLYFYWYRQILGQKVEFLVSFYNNEISEKSEIFDDQFSVERPDGSNFTLKIRSTKLEDSAMYFCASKRENTEAFFGQGTRLTVV.

The rearrangement uses TRBV27 and TRBJ2-5; possibly TRBD2 for D (6 bases). The V and J ends lost 3 bases and 4 bases respectively, with 9 bases between them. Germline V gene sequence: CDR1 MNHEY, CDR2 SMNVEV (reference sequence). CDR3 length equals 13 residues. DNA for the CDR3: TGTGCCAGCAGTTTCGGGGGACGAGAGACCCAGTACTTC. Protein product: CASSFGGRETQYF.

This clone was seen only once. This chain's CDR3 is CSVEDPEQGHGYTF. The CDR3 DNA reads TGCAGCGTTGAAGATCCCGAACAGGGACATGGCTACACCTTC. The chain combines TRBV29-1 with TRBJ1-2, with a tentative D call TRBD1 (6 bases). Germline lookup yields CDR1 SQVTM and CDR2 ANQGSEA. This CDR3 region has 14 residues. V shed 0 bases and J shed 6 bases, with 14 bases lying between them. The variable domain in full, with the rest retrieved from reference TRBV29-1 and TRBJ1-2, is SAVISQKPSRDICQRGTSLTIQCQVDSQVTMMFWYRQQPGQSLTLIATANQGSEATYESGFVIDKFPISRPNLTFSTLTVSNMSPEDSSIYLCSVEDPEQGHGYTFGSGTRLTVV.

Here the CDR3 reads CASSSSPDRVRGYTF. The CDR3 region has the DNA TGTGCCAGCAGTTCTTCCCCCGACAGGGTGAGAGGCTACACCTTC. The gene calls are TRBV28 and TRBJ1-2; 7 bases are a match to TRBD1. V was pared by 4 bases and J by 8 bases, with 13 bases of the junction left unmatched. CDR1 is MDHEN, CDR2 SYDVKM, per germline. The CDR3 contains 15 residues.

The chain has TRBV21-1 and TRBJ1-1. TRBV21-1 is given as a pseudogene. The CDR3 loop spans 13 amino acids. The CDR3 DNA sequence: TGTGCCAGCAGTAAAAGCGGGAACACTGAAGCTTTCTTT. Protein: CASSKSGNTEAFF.

The V gene is TRBV28, the J gene TRBJ2-5, with 7 bases aligning to TRBD2. The ends lost 5 bases at V and 6 bases at J; junction bases unmatched: 12. The CDR3 consists of 15 residues. The germline gives CDR1 MDHEN, CDR2 SYDVKM. The CDR3 coding sequence is TGTGCCAGCAGTCCCGGGGAGGGAGATCTGAAGACCCAGTACTTC. It yields the protein CASSPGEGDLKTQYF.

The CDR3 loop is CASSAASGDTGELFF. The DNA for the CDR3 is TGTGCCAGCAGCGCGGCTAGCGGGGACACCGGGGAGCTGTTTTTT. V is TRBV9 and J is TRBJ2-2, with TRBD2 matching over 9 bases. Germline CDR1 SGDLS, CDR2 YYNGEE. This CDR3 region has 15 residues. Trimming at V came to 3 bases and at J to 3 bases, leaving 3 bases not matched to a gene. The whole variable domain, remainder taken from reference TRBV9 and TRBJ2-2, is DSGVTQTPKHLITATGQRVTLRCSPRSGDLSVYWYQQSLDQGLQFLIQYYNGEERAKGNILERFSAQQFPDLHSELNLSSLELGDSALYFCASSAASGDTGELFFGEGSRLTVL.

This clone was counted a few times. This rearrangement joins TRBV7-2 to TRBJ1-4, with D possibly being TRBD1 (6 bases). Trimming removed 5 bases from V and 7 bases from J, with 14 bases in between. The length of the CDR3 is 14 residues. Per germline, CDR1 SGHTA and CDR2 FQGNSA. The DNA for the CDR3 is TGTGCCAGCAGCCAAGGGGGGGTAGGTGAAAAACTGTTTTTT. Translation: CASSQGGVGEKLFF.

This clone occurred a few times. The chain has TRBV6-4 and TRBJ1-2; no reliable D call. The CDR3 is made up of 14 amino acids. Trimming left V 5 bases short and J 4 bases short, with 14 bases between. CDR1 MRHNA and CDR2 SNTAGT come from the germline V gene. The CDR3 loop reads CASSSTGSIYGYTF. CDR3 bases: TGTGCCAGCAGTTCCACCGGGTCAATCTATGGCTACACCTTC.

The chain recombines TRBV6-5 with TRBJ1-1; 7 nucleotides align to TRBD1. V gave up 5 bases and J gave up 1 base; unmatched junction bases: 7. The CDR3 is 15 amino acids. Looked up from germline, CDR1 is MNHEY and CDR2 is SVGAGI. The CDR3 loop is CASSKTRTGNTEAFF. CDR3 DNA: TGTGCCAGCAGTAAAACTCGGACAGGGAACACTGAAGCTTTCTTT.

V and J are TRBV7-9 and TRBJ2-5, with 9 bases matching TRBD2. Germline V gene sequence: CDR1 SEHNR, CDR2 FQNEAQ (reference sequence). J lost 1 base, V lost 2 bases, and 2 bases had no gene match. This CDR3 is built from 15 residues. For the CDR3, the DNA is TGTGCCAGCAGCTTACTAGCGGGGTCCCAAGAGACCCAGTACTTC. The encoded protein is CASSLLAGSQETQYF.

This clone occurred a few times. This chain links TRBV7-9 with TRBJ2-5; weak D call: TRBD2 (5 bases). CDR3 length: 15 residues. The ends were cut back, 2 bases at V and 5 bases at J, with 15 bases in the middle. The germline gives CDR1 SEHNR, CDR2 FQNEAQ (reference sequence). The CDR3 protein is CASSLTSPRGETQYF. CDR3 coding DNA: TGTGCCAGCAGCTTAACGAGTCCTAGAGGGGAGACCCAGTACTTC.

The genes are TRBV7-6 and TRBJ2-3, with a possible D match to TRBD2 (7 bases). Deletions cut 7 bases from V and 6 bases from J, with 23 bases between. Germline CDR1 SGHVS, CDR2 FNYEAQ. The CDR3 is 16 residues long. CDR3 nucleotides: TGTGCCAGCATCTCAAGGGCGGGGGCCTCGAGGGATACGCAGTATTTT. Translation gives CASISRAGASRDTQYF.

This clone was seen only a few times. The genes are TRBV4-1 and TRBJ2-3; TRBD2 agrees at 12 bases. The CDR3 length is 16 residues. V shed 1 base, J shed 4 bases, and the junction held 3 bases outside the gene matches. Germline assignment: CDR1 MGHRA and CDR2 YSYEKL. The CDR3 nucleotides are TGCGCCAGCAGCCAAGTTCTAGCGGGGGGGCCAGATACGCAGTATTTT. It codes for CASSQVLAGGPDTQYF.